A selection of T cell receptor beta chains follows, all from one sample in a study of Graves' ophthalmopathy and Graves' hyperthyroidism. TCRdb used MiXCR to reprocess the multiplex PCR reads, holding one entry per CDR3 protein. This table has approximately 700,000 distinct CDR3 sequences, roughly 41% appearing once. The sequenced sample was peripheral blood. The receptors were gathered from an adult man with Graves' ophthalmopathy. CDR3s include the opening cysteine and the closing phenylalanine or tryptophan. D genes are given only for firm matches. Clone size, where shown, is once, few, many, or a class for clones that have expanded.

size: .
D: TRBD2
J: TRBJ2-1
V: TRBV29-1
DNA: TGCAGCGGCGGGGGGCACAATGAGCAGTTCTTC
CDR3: CSGGGHNEQFF

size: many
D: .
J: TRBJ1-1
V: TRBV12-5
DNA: TGTGCTAGTGTTCAGACACCCAACACTGAAGCTTTCTTT
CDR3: CASVQTPNTEAFF

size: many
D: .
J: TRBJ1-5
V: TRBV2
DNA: TGTGCCAGCGATATACAGGGAGATGGAAGCAATCAGCCCCAGCATTTT
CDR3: CASDIQGDGSNQPQHF

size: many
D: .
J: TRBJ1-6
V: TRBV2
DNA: TGTGCCAGCAGTGGACAGAGCTCCTATAATTCACCCCTCCACTTT
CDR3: CASSGQSSYNSPLHF

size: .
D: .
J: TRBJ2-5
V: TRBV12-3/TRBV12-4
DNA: TGTGCCAGCAGTTTAGGTCTAGTGGGGGTGGAGACCCAGTACTTC
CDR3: CASSLGLVGVETQYF

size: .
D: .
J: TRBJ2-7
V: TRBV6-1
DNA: TGTGCCGGGAACAGGGACGAGCAGTACTTC
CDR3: CAGNRDEQYF

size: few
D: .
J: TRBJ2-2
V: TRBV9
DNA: TGTGCCAGCAGCGTAGTGGCAGATCCGAACACCGGGGAGCTGTTTTTT
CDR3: CASSVVADPNTGELFF

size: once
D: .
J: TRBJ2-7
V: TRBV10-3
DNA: TGTGCCACCGTAGGAGCGGCCGACCCTTCCTACGAGCAGTACTTC
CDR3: CATVGAADPSYEQYF

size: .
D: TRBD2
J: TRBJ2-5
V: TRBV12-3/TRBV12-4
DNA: TGTGCCAGCAGAGAGCGGGGGGTCCGAGAGACCCAGTACTTC
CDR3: CASRERGVRETQYF

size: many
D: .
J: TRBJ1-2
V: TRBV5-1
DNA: TGCGCCAGCAGCTTTTACAGGGACGGAAACTATGGCTACACCTTC
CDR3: CASSFYRDGNYGYTF

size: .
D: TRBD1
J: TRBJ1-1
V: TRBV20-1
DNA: TGCAGGGCGGAACAGGGGTTGGGTACTGAAGCTTTCTTT
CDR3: CRAEQGLGTEAFF

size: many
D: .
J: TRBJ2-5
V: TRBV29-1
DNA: TGCAGCGTTGCCAAGGACAGCGAGACCCAGTACTTC
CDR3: CSVAKDSETQYF

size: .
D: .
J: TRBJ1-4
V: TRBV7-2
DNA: TGTGCCAGCAGCTTAGGACAGGAAAAACTGTTTTTT
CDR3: CASSLGQEKLFF

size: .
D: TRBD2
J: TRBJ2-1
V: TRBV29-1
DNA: TGCAGCATAGAGACTAGCGGGGTTTACAATGAGCAGTTCTTC
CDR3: CSIETSGVYNEQFF

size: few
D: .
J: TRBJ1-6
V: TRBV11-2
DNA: TGTGCCAGCAGCTTAGAGAGCCTACGGGGGGCAGTGAATTCACCCCTCCACTTT
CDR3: CASSLESLRGAVNSPLHF

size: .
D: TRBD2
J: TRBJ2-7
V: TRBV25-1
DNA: TGTGCCTGGAGTCCTAGCGGCCTTAGCGAGCAGTACTTC
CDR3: CAWSPSGLSEQYF

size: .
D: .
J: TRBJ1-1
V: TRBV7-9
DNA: TGTGCCAGCAGCCGGGGGGGGGTCGGAGCTTTCTTT
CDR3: CASSRGGVGAFF

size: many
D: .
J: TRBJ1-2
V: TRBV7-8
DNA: TGTGCCAGCAGCTTAGCGACCTCTGGCTACACCTTC
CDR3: CASSLATSGYTF

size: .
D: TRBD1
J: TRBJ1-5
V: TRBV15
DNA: TGTGCCACCAGCGTAACAGCAGGGGGCACCGGCAATCAGCCCCAGCATTTT
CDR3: CATSVTAGGTGNQPQHF

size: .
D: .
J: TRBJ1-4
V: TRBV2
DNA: TGTGCCAGCAGTGAAGCCTTCCAGGCGGCGAGGGAAAAACTGTTTTTT
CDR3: CASSEAFQAAREKLFF

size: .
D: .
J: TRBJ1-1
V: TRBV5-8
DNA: TGTGCCAGCAGCCGCAGGGCTAAGGGCACTGAAGCTTTCTTT
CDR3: CASSRRAKGTEAFF

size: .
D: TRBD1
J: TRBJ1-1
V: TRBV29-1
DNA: TGCAGCAGTGGGGGGACAGGGAACGGTCAAAACACTGAAGCTTTCTTT
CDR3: CSSGGTGNGQNTEAFF

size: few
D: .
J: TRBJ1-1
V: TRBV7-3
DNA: TGTGCCAGCAGCTCTTGGGGCCCCGGAGGCACTGAAGCTTTCTTT
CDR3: CASSSWGPGGTEAFF

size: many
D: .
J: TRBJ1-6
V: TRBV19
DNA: TGTGCCAGTAGTCTTGGACAGTATACACCCCTCCACTTT
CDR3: CASSLGQYTPLHF

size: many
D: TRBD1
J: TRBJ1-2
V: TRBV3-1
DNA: TGTGCCAGCAGCCCTTTCGACAGGGATGACGGCTACACCTTC
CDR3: CASSPFDRDDGYTF

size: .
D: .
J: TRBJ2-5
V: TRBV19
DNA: TGTGCCAGTAGTGGGGGGGGGGCTTGGGAGACCCAGTACTTC
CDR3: CASSGGGAWETQYF

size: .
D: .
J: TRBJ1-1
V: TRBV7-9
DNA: TGTGCCAGCTTAGCGAGGGAATGGCGGACTGAAGCTTTCTTT
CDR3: CASLAREWRTEAFF

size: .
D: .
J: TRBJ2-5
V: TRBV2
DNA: TGTGCCAGCAGTGATGCTTACACTAGCAATCAGCCCCAGTACTTC
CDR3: CASSDAYTSNQPQYF

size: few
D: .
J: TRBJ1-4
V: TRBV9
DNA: TGTGCCAGCAGCGGGCAGGGGAGGACTAATGAAAAACTGTTTTTT
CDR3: CASSGQGRTNEKLFF

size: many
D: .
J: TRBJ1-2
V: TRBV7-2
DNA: TGTGCCAGCAGCTTAGGGACAGCCGAGTGGGGCTACACCTTC
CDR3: CASSLGTAEWGYTF

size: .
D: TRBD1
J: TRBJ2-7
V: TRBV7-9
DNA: TGTGCCAGCACCTTACAGGGATCAGGCAGGGGGAACGAGCAGTACTTC
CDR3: CASTLQGSGRGNEQYF

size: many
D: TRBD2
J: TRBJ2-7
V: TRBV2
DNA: TGTGCCAGCAGAACCGGGACTAGCGCGTACGAGCAGTACTTC
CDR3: CASRTGTSAYEQYF

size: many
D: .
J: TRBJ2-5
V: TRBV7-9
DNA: TGTGCCAGCAGCTTAGGTTCGGGAGCACAAGAGACCCAGTACTTC
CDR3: CASSLGSGAQETQYF

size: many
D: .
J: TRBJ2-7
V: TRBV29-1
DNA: TGCAGCGTTGTCCAGTCATCCTACGAGCAGTACTTC
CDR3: CSVVQSSYEQYF